Listed below are T cell receptor beta chains from one sample, sequenced in a study of molecular identifiers for immune sequencing clone quantification. One entry per CDR3 protein results from TCRdb running MiXCR on the PCR reads. The sample consists of 400,000 to 600,000 distinct CDR3 sequences, 25% of them appearing once. Sample: naive CD8+ T cells from blood, with Jurkat cell RNA spiked in. The receptors were gathered from a human donor in good health. Some libraries in this study had Jurkat cell RNA spiked in. Both conserved end residues are part of each CDR3. D genes are given only for firm matches. Not every row has a clone size; where given, it reads once, few, many or a size class.

V gene,clone size,D gene,J gene,CDR3 protein,CDR3 DNA
TRBV7-7,.,.,TRBJ1-1,CASSLTLNAEAFF,TGTGCCAGCAGCTTGACACTGAACGCTGAAGCTTTCTTT
TRBV6-2/TRBV6-3,.,TRBD1,TRBJ2-1,CASLSETGRNNEQFF,TGTGCCAGCCTTTCGGAGACAGGGAGAAACAATGAGCAGTTCTTC
TRBV20-1,many,TRBD1,TRBJ2-7,CSARSTGYDPYEQYF,TGCAGTGCTAGGTCGACAGGGTATGACCCCTACGAGCAGTACTTC
TRBV6-2/TRBV6-3,many,.,TRBJ1-5,CASSYSGGSQPQHF,TGTGCCAGCAGTTACTCTGGGGGCTCTCAGCCCCAGCATTTT
TRBV13,few,.,TRBJ2-3,CASSLSSAAADTQYF,TGTGCCAGCAGCTTATCTAGCGCAGCAGCGGATACGCAGTATTTT
TRBV6-6,.,TRBD1,TRBJ2-3,CASRYLGQGADTQYF,TGTGCCAGCAGATACTTGGGACAGGGCGCAGATACGCAGTATTTT
TRBV27,few,TRBD2,TRBJ2-7,CASSLKSGRDSYEQYF,TGTGCCAGCAGTTTAAAGAGCGGGAGGGATTCCTACGAGCAGTACTTC
TRBV28,many,.,TRBJ1-1,CASSLIGARLNTEAFF,TGTGCCAGCAGTCTTATTGGTGCGAGGTTGAACACTGAAGCTTTCTTT
TRBV4-3,few,.,TRBJ2-3,CASSQEGDSRGLDTQYF,TGCGCCAGCAGCCAAGAAGGGGACTCCCGGGGTTTGGATACGCAGTATTTT
TRBV3-1,.,.,TRBJ2-1,CASSQQGGYNEQFF,TGTGCCAGCAGCCAACAAGGAGGGTACAATGAGCAGTTCTTC
TRBV27,few,.,TRBJ2-5,CASSEAGQGTQYF,TGTGCCAGCAGCGAGGCGGGGCAAGGGACCCAGTACTTC
TRBV30,few,.,TRBJ2-1,CAWSAGVSYNEQFF,TGTGCCTGGAGTGCGGGGGTTTCCTACAATGAGCAGTTCTTC
TRBV30,.,.,TRBJ1-1,CAWTPTSYTEAFF,TGTGCCTGGACCCCTACAAGCTACACTGAAGCTTTCTTT
TRBV5-1,.,.,TRBJ2-3,CASARVGSTSTDTQYF,TGCGCCAGCGCCCGTGTGGGCAGCACTAGCACAGATACGCAGTATTTT
TRBV7-9,.,.,TRBJ2-7,CASSHPGGVQYF,TGTGCCAGCAGCCATCCCGGTGGTGTGCAGTACTTC
TRBV20-1,.,.,TRBJ2-2,CSAREVDSGALFF,TGCAGTGCTAGAGAGGTGGACAGCGGGGCGCTGTTTTTT
TRBV27,.,.,TRBJ2-3,CASSLGRTWGSSDTQYF,TGTGCCAGCAGTTTAGGCCGGACCTGGGGTAGCTCAGATACGCAGTATTTT
TRBV6-5,few,TRBD2,TRBJ2-3,CASSPILAKRTDTQYF,TGTGCCAGCAGCCCCATACTAGCGAAGCGGACAGATACGCAGTATTTT
TRBV30,.,.,TRBJ1-5,CAGSVGGLSNQPQHF,TGTGCCGGGAGTGTGGGGGGCCTGAGCAATCAGCCCCAGCATTTT
TRBV4-3,.,.,TRBJ1-2,CASSPTPRTENYGYTF,TGCGCCAGCAGCCCGACCCCTAGGACAGAAAACTATGGCTACACCTTC
TRBV7-9,many,TRBD2,TRBJ2-1,CASSQLSGTDNEQFF,TGTGCCAGCAGCCAACTAAGCGGGACTGACAATGAGCAGTTCTTC
TRBV19,.,.,TRBJ2-3,CASSIVHTRTDTQYF,TGTGCCAGTAGTATAGTGCATACGCGCACAGATACGCAGTATTTT
TRBV4-3,few,.,TRBJ2-1,CASSQERIYNEQFF,TGCGCCAGCAGCCAAGAAAGGATATACAATGAGCAGTTCTTC
TRBV4-1,.,.,TRBJ2-7,CASSQGNSYEQYF,TGCGCCAGCAGCCAAGGTAACAGCTACGAGCAGTACTTC
TRBV5-8,few,TRBD1,TRBJ2-7,CASSSGTGGF,TGTGCCAGCAGCTCCGGGACAGGGGGGTTC
TRBV7-6,few,TRBD2,TRBJ2-7,CASSPGGSEVYEQYF,TGTGCCAGCAGCCCCGGGGGGTCCGAGGTCTACGAGCAGTACTTC
TRBV3-1,few,.,TRBJ2-3,CASSQDPHTQYF,TGTGCCAGCAGCCAAGATCCCCATACGCAGTATTTT
TRBV4-3,few,TRBD2,TRBJ2-7,CASSQGLAGASEQYF,TGCGCCAGCAGCCAAGGACTAGCGGGGGCGAGCGAGCAGTACTTC
TRBV11-2,.,TRBD1,TRBJ2-5,CASSSTGGFRETQYF,TGTGCCAGCAGCTCGACAGGGGGGTTTCGAGAGACCCAGTACTTC
TRBV29-1,many,.,TRBJ2-3,CSVVSSDTQYF,TGCAGCGTTGTTAGTTCTGATACGCAGTATTTT
TRBV19,.,.,TRBJ1-2,CASSILSGVYGYTF,.
TRBV5-1,many,.,TRBJ2-3,CASSPPQGPIGTDTQYF,TGCGCCAGCAGCCCCCCTCAGGGCCCGATAGGTACAGATACGCAGTATTTT
TRBV12-5,few,TRBD2,TRBJ2-3,CASGLDSLAGDVTDTQYF,TGTGCTAGTGGTTTGGATTCGTTAGCGGGAGACGTGACAGATACGCAGTATTTT
TRBV6-1,few,TRBD2,TRBJ2-5,CASSEWGLAGVEETQYF,TGTGCCAGCAGTGAATGGGGTCTAGCGGGAGTGGAGGAGACCCAGTACTTC
TRBV6-5,many,.,TRBJ2-3,CASKQTTNTDTQYF,TGTGCCAGCAAACAGACTACCAACACAGATACGCAGTATTTT
TRBV6-4,few,TRBD2,TRBJ2-3,CASSATPGLAGGNTQYF,TGTGCCAGCAGTGCCACTCCGGGACTAGCGGGAGGAAATACGCAGTATTTT